These 8 T cell receptor beta chains were sequenced from one sample in a study of cytomegalovirus exposure and HLA in healthy donors. Profiling relied on immunoSEQ multiplex PCR, and the TCRdb table lists in-frame clones only, not all of them. The sample lists 70,000 or so clones; approximately 94% were seen once. The sequencing input was PBMCs. These receptors all come from a woman aged 18-29 years in good health and CMV-seropositive.

This sequence joins TRBV6-1 and TRBJ1-5; TRBD1 matches at 8 bases. Germline V gene sequence: CDR1 MNHNS, CDR2 SASEGT. The V segment lost 3 bases and the J segment 7 bases; nucleotides outside the gene matches: 8. The CDR3 has 15 amino acids. CDR3 amino acids: CASSDNTGGQQPQHF. The DNA for the CDR3 is TGTGCCAGCAGTGACAACACAGGGGGACAACAGCCCCAGCATTTT.

This chain uses TRBV29-1 with TRBJ2-2, with 8 bases fitting TRBD1. With 7 bases clipped from V and 4 bases from J, the junction kept 2 bases outside the gene matches. Germline V CDR1 and CDR2: SQVTM, ANQGSEA. The length of the CDR3 is 12 residues. In DNA, the CDR3 is TGCAGCGCGGGACAGGCCACCGGGGAGCTGTTTTTT. The encoded protein is CSAGQATGELFF.

The V and J genes are TRBV11-2 and TRBJ1-6; TRBD1 might be the D (5 bases). The CDR3 is 15 amino acids. Germline assignment: CDR1 SGHAT and CDR2 FQNNGV. The V and J ends lost 0 bases and 7 bases respectively, with 10 bases between them. Here the CDR3 reads CASSLEPGQNSPLHF. The CDR3 DNA reads TGTGCCAGCAGCTTAGAGCCAGGGCAAAATTCACCCCTCCACTTT.

Turning to this clone: Germline is not matched at one junction end, which may reflect a read error. This rearrangement joins TRBV9 to TRBJ1-2; 7 bases agree with TRBD1. Germline values: CDR1 SGDLS, CDR2 YYNGEE. The CDR3 has 12 amino acids. CDR3 loop: CASSGMSGTEDF. Written as DNA, the CDR3 is TGTGCCAGCAGTGGAATGTCCGGGACAGAGGACTTC.

The chain uses TRBV4-1 and TRBJ1-2; 8 bases agree with TRBD1. This CDR3 contains 17 residues. J gave up 4 bases and V 0 bases, and 10 bases lay outside the gene matches. The V gene's germline CDR1 is MGHRA and CDR2 YSYEKL. The CDR3, as DNA: TGCGCCAGCAGCCAAGATCGAAACGGCAGGGGGCTCTATGGCTACACCTTC. Protein: CASSQDRNGRGLYGYTF.

V is TRBV11-3 and J is TRBJ2-1; D is ambiguous. V lost 4 bases and J lost 3, with 10 bases in between. Germline CDR1 reads SGHNT; CDR2 reads YENEEA. This CDR3 spans 14 amino acids. The CDR3 protein is CASSSWQIYNEQFF. DNA for the CDR3: TGTGCCAGCAGCTCCTGGCAGATCTACAATGAGCAGTTCTTC.

V is TRBV6-8 and J is TRBJ1-3, with TRBD1 identical over 7 bases. Trimming removed 7 bases from V and 2 bases from J; junction bases left unmatched: 5. The CDR3 runs 14 residues. The germline V gene has CDR1 MNHGY and CDR2 SAAAGT. CDR3 amino acids: CASTRQGPGNTIYF. CDR3 DNA sequence: TGTGCCAGCACCCGACAGGGACCTGGAAACACCATATATTTT.

The genes are TRBV2 and TRBJ2-7; 7 bases line up with TRBD2. This CDR3 contains 12 residues. Germline CDR1 and CDR2: SNHLY and FYNNEI. J gave up 9 bases and V 11 bases, and 13 bases lay outside the gene matches. DNA of the CDR3: TGTGCCGCCCGGGGGGAGGCCCTATGGCAGTACTTC. Protein sequence: CAARGEALWQYF.